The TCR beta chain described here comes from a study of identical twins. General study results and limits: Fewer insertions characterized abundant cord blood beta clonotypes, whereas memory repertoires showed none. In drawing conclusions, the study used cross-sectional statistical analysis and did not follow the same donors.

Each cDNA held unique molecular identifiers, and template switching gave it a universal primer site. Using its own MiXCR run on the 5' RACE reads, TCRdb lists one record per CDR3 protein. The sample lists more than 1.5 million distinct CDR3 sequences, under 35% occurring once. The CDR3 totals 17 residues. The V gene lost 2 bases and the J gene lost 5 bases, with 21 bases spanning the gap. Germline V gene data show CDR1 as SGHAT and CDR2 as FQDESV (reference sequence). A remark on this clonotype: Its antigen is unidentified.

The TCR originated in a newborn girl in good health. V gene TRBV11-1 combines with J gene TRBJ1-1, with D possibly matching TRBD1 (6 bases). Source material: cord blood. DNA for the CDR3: TGTGCCAGCAGCTTAAGATCGGGGCCCGGGGGCGAAACTGAAGCTTTCTTT. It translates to CASSLRSGPGGETEAFF.